This is a list of T cell receptor beta chains from one sample in a study of cytomegalovirus exposure and HLA in healthy donors. The table came from immunoSEQ multiplex PCR; TCRdb's copy has only in-frame clones and leaves some out. The repertoire holds around 100,000 clones, with roughly 67% as singletons. Sequencing used PBMCs. The receptor source for this set is a man younger than 35 in good health and CMV-seropositive. Both conserved end residues are part of each CDR3. A D gene is named only where the DNA matches it firmly. Size values are once, few and many counts, or a class for expanded clones, and some rows have none.

TRBV30	TRBJ2-3	-	TRBD2	CAWSKRGGRGDTQYF	TGTGCCTGGAGCAAGCGGGGGGGCCGCGGAGATACGCAGTATTTT
TRBV7-2	TRBJ2-2	-	-	CASSSPPPPVGELFF	TGTGCCAGCAGCTCACCTCCCCCTCCGGTCGGGGAGCTGTTTTTT
TRBV5-4	TRBJ1-5	few	-	CASSSDPGDQPQHF	TGTGCCAGCAGCTCCGACCCAGGGGACCAGCCCCAGCATTTT
TRBV13	TRBJ2-1	-	TRBD2	CASRRISGGHNNEQFF	TGTGCCAGCAGGCGTATCAGCGGGGGGCACAACAATGAGCAGTTCTTC
TRBV2	TRBJ1-2	-	-	CASSVVSAVNGYTF	TGTGCCAGCAGTGTCGTTTCCGCAGTTAATGGCTACACCTTC
TRBV30	TRBJ2-3	-	-	CAWSEASGTDTQYF	TGTGCCTGGAGTGAGGCTAGCGGCACAGATACGCAGTATTTT
TRBV5-1	TRBJ1-3	-	-	CASSPGQNSGNTIYF	TGCGCCAGCAGCCCTGGACAGAACTCTGGAAACACCATATATTTT
TRBV11-2	TRBJ2-1	once	TRBD2	CASSQTGAGHSYNEQFF	TGTGCCAGCAGCCAAACGGGAGCGGGGCACTCCTACAATGAGCAGTTCTTC
TRBV5-1	TRBJ1-2	-	TRBD1	CASSSAGQGQGYTF	TGCGCCAGCAGTAGCGCGGGACAGGGGCAAGGCTACACCTTC
TRBV9	TRBJ1-5	-	-	CASSVAGDNQPQHF	TGTGCCAGCAGCGTAGCAGGGGACAATCAGCCCCAGCATTTT
TRBV6-6	TRBJ1-5	-	-	CASVGGGNQPQHF	TGTGCCAGCGTGGGAGGGGGTAATCAGCCCCAGCATTTT
TRBV6-1	TRBJ1-3	-	-	CASSLGINSGNTIYF	TGTGCCAGCAGTCTTGGCATTAACTCTGGAAACACCATATATTTT
TRBV7-6	TRBJ1-5	-	-	CASSFNREAGYFNQPQHF	TGTGCCAGCAGCTTTAACAGGGAAGCCGGCTACTTTAATCAGCCCCAGCATTTT
TRBV6-5	TRBJ2-7	-	-	CASSYSSQRSYEQYF	TGTGCCAGCAGTTACTCAAGCCAACGATCCTACGAGCAGTACTTC
TRBV7-6	TRBJ1-1	-	-	CASSSGGTEAFF	TGTGCCAGCAGCTCCGGGGGAACTGAAGCTTTCTTT
TRBV6-5	TRBJ1-2	-	-	CASSYSSTDYGYTF	TGTGCCAGCAGTTACTCGAGCACCGACTATGGCTACACCTTC
TRBV7-6	TRBJ2-1	-	-	CASSRRGSSYNEQFF	TGTGCCAGCAGCCGACGGGGGAGCTCCTACAATGAGCAGTTCTTC
TRBV5-8	TRBJ2-2	few	TRBD1	CASSRGQVPNTGELFF	TGTGCCAGCAGCCGCGGACAGGTGCCCAACACCGGGGAGCTGTTTTTT
TRBV27	TRBJ1-1	-	TRBD1	CASRIRRGRNTEAFF	TGTGCCAGCAGGATCAGAAGGGGGCGGAACACTGAAGCTTTCTTT
TRBV18	TRBJ2-3	-	-	CASSPPTGGPANTQYF	TGTGCCAGCTCACCACCCACCGGGGGGCCCGCGAATACGCAGTATTTT
TRBV7-8	TRBJ1-2	few	TRBD1	CATDRLVVWDNYGYTF	TGTGCCACGGACAGGCTTGTAGTTTGGGATAACTATGGCTACACCTTC
TRBV19	TRBJ2-3	-	TRBD2	CATKERGATDTQYF	TGTGCCACAAAGGAGCGGGGGGCCACAGATACGCAGTATTTT
TRBV19	TRBJ1-2	-	TRBD1	CASSRQGPNYGYTF	TGTGCCAGTAGTAGACAGGGGCCTAACTATGGCTACACCTTC
TRBV2	TRBJ2-5	-	-	CASREGTTQYF	TGTGCCAGCAGGGAGGGGACGACCCAGTACTTC
TRBV5-1	TRBJ1-4	-	TRBD1	CASSPGSWTGTNEKLFF	TGCGCCAGCAGCCCCGGATCATGGACAGGGACTAATGAAAAACTGTTTTTT
TRBV6-5	TRBJ1-6	-	TRBD1	CASSSDRGSSPLHF	TGTGCCAGCAGCTCCGACAGGGGGTCTTCACCCCTCCACTTT
TRBV9	TRBJ2-5	-	-	CASSSQGGNAQYF	TGTGCCAGCAGCTCACAGGGAGGGAATGCCCAGTACTTC
TRBV2	TRBJ2-1	-	TRBD2	CASRGLAGGAGEQFF	TGTGCCAGCAGGGGACTAGCGGGGGGGGCCGGAGAGCAGTTCTTC